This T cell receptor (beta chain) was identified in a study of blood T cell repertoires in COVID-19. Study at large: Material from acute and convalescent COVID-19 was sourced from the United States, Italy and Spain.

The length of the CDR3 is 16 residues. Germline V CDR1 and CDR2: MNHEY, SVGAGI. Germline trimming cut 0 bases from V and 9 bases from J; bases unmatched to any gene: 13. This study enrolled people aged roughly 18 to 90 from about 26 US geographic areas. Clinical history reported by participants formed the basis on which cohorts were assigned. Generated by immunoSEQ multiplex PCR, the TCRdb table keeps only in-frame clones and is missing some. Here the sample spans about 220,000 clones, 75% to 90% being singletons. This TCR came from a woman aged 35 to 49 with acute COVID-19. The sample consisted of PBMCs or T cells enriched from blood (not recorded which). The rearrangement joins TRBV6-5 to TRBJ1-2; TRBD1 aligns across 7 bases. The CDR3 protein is CASSYSERGPEGSYTF. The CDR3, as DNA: TGTGCCAGCAGTTACTCGGAAAGGGGGCCGGAGGGTAGCTACACCTTC.